This entry concerns a single T cell receptor (beta chain). Its specificity is unknown. The source of the sample is a study of CD8+CD57+ T cells in acquired aplastic anemia. In the study overall: Quantities of DNA derived from sorted CD4+ and CD8+ cells averaged approximately 3 ug.

Researchers used genomic DNA as the template to profile TCR beta VDJ and CDR3. Each CDR3 protein is one row after TCRdb ran MiXCR on the reads. The sample has some 200,000 distinct CDR3 sequences; approximately 48% are singletons. The germline V gene has CDR1 WNHNN and CDR2 SYGVQD (reference sequence). V dropped 4 bases and J dropped 1; count of bases not matched to a gene: 3. The CDR3 length is 14 residues. Whoever was chosen for sequencing had shown CD8+CD57+ cell expansion by flow cytometry. Among the patients, all had severe acquired aplastic anemia. Blood sampling was performed on the patients, and none of them had received therapy by then. Study findings and constraints: Patients had approximately 29 CD8+ CDR3 sequences in common with controls (the shared set).

The sequence came from a human donor with aplastic anemia. Input material: sorted CD4+, CD8+, or CD8+CD57+ T cells (not recorded which) from PBMCs. The rearrangement links TRBV10-1 to TRBJ1-1; TRBD1 matches 7 bases. CDR3 amino acids: CASSGRTGNTEAFF. CDR3 coding DNA: TGCGCCAGCAGTGGAAGGACAGGGAACACTGAAGCTTTCTTT.